This T cell receptor (beta chain) was retrieved from a study of shared clonotypes between healthy human individuals. At the level of the study: Three plates were used per donor for CD4 naive, three for CD4 memory, two for CD8 naive and one for CD8 memory. Regarding the study as a whole: Limitation of the genetic and exposure-history diversity represented came from the few donors.

There were only Caucasian adults among the donors, and all lived in Nashville, Tennessee. The CD4+ fraction was divided into a CD45RA+ naive subset and a CD45RA-negative memory subset. Assay: immunoSEQ multiplex PCR; the TCRdb copy retains only in-frame clones and omits some. This table has 550,000 to 850,000 clones, 74% appearing once. In the case of this clone: Antigen: not known.

This CDR3 has 18 amino acids. Trimming stripped 6 bases from V and 6 bases from J, with 26 bases between. The germline V gene has CDR1 LNHDA and CDR2 SQIVND (reference sequence). This clonotype was obtained from a woman aged 25 to 45 in good health. This chain joins TRBV19 and TRBJ2-2; possibly TRBD1 for D (7 bases). Material: memory CD4+ T cells sorted from blood. Subset described: CD45RA-negative fraction. The CDR3 region is CASRNRGRWDGTSGELFF. The CDR3, as DNA: TGTGCCAGTAGAAACAGGGGAAGGTGGGACGGGACTTCCGGGGAGCTGTTTTTT.